Detailed here is one T cell receptor (beta chain). What it recognizes is unknown. The method was immunoSEQ multiplex PCR; TCRdb's version includes in-frame clones alone and lacks a portion of them. Here the sample spans roughly 50,000 clones, more than 70% being singletons. This CDR3 is 12 amino acids long. V was shortened by 1 base and J by 3 bases, with 4 bases between the two germline ends. In germline, CDR1 is MDHEN, CDR2 SYDVKM. The data were obtained in a study of Tregs in tolerant kidney transplant recipients. Study-level points and caveats: This study did not directly address biological reproducibility.

The nonmyeloablative bone marrow transplants came from related graft donors, with transient mixed chimerism. The clonotype was recovered from a human patient who received a combined kidney and bone marrow transplant. Some T cells may possibly be graft donor cells. This specimen was CD8+ T cells from blood (PBMCs), taken 12 months after the transplant. The chain is built from TRBV28 and TRBJ2-7; D is unclear. CDR3 bases: TGTGCCAGCAGTTTATTCGGCTACGAGCAGTACTTC. This sequence encodes CASSLFGYEQYF.